Each of the 11 T cell receptor beta chains below was sequenced from the same sample in a study of blood T cell repertoires in COVID-19. The repertoire was sequenced with immunoSEQ multiplex PCR; TCRdb's copy has only in-frame clones and lacks some. The sample carries about 100,000 clones, 79% recorded once. The sequencing sample was made of peripheral blood. These TCRs come from an elderly woman with active or convalescent COVID-19.

The genes are TRBV2 and TRBJ1-2; D uncertain. CDR1 and CDR2 (germline): SNHLY, FYNNEI. V was shortened by 3 bases and J by 0 bases, with 17 bases between the two germline ends. This CDR3 comprises 17 residues. The chain's CDR3 is CASSDRVSGLSNYGYTF. The CDR3 DNA follows: TGTGCCAGCAGTGATCGAGTGAGCGGGCTATCTAACTATGGCTACACCTTC.

Concerning this clone itself: One end of the junction fails to match germline, which may point to a read error. The chain combines TRBV5-1 with TRBJ2-1; TRBD2 matches 14 bases. This CDR3 region has 17 residues. CDR1 is SGHRS, CDR2 YFSETQ, per germline. The CDR3: CASSRLAGGSSYNEQFF. CDR3 bases: TGTGCCAGCAGCAGACTAGCGGGAGGGAGCTCCTACAATGAGCAGTTCTTC.

V is TRBV14 and J is TRBJ2-1; TRBD2 aligns across 7 bases. The CDR3 is 18 amino acids. Germline V gene sequence: CDR1 SGHDN, CDR2 FVKESK. J gave up 7 bases and V 1 base, and 16 bases lay outside the gene matches. The CDR3 loop reads CASSQVAGVTPRGNEQFF. CDR3 DNA: TGTGCCAGCAGCCAAGTCGCGGGAGTTACCCCTAGGGGTAATGAGCAGTTCTTC.

V and J are TRBV5-1 and TRBJ2-1, with 10 bases matching TRBD2. CDR3 length equals 19 residues. The V and J ends lost 1 base and 3 bases, in that order; junction bases with no gene match: 13. Per the germline V gene, CDR1 is SGHRS and CDR2 is YFSETQ. The CDR3 DNA reads TGCGCCAGCAGCTTGCCCCTTGGAGGTAGCGGGAGGCTCTACAATGAGCAGTTCTTC. Encoded protein: CASSLPLGGSGRLYNEQFF.

The genes are TRBV7-8 and TRBJ2-7, with D tentatively TRBD2 (6 bases). V lost 2 bases and J lost 3, with 8 bases in between. CDR1 is SGHVS and CDR2 is FQNEAQ in the germline V gene. The CDR3 contains 13 residues. In DNA, the CDR3 is TGTGCCAGCAGCTTACTAGCGCTCTACGAGCAGTACTTC. Amino acid sequence: CASSLLALYEQYF.

This clone was seen a single time. The chain's CDR3 is CASTKDQSSGTYNEQFF. CDR3 nucleotides: TGTGCCAGCACCAAAGACCAGTCTAGCGGGACCTACAATGAGCAGTTCTTC. This chain uses TRBV2 with TRBJ2-1; 9 nucleotides match TRBD2. CDR1 is SNHLY and CDR2 is FYNNEI in the germline V gene. CDR3 length: 17 residues. V shed 7 bases and J 2 bases; nucleotides not matched to a gene: 12.

This sequence joins TRBV21-1 and TRBJ1-2; TRBD1 is the table's D call, not checked against the DNA. TRBV21-1 is shown as a pseudogene. The CDR3 is 15 residues long. This chain's CDR3 is CASSSQRAQGYGYTF. For the CDR3, the DNA is TGTGCCAGCAGCTCCCAGAGGGCGCAGGGGTATGGCTACACCTTC.

This rearrangement joins TRBV7-9 to TRBJ2-1, with a tentative D call TRBD1 (5 bases). This CDR3 spans 14 amino acids. V was trimmed by 11 bases and J by 5 bases, leaving 19 bases between them. Germline V gene lookup returns CDR1 SEHNR and CDR2 FQNEAQ (reference sequence). DNA for the CDR3: TGTGCCCACCCGATTCAGGGATCGCACAATGAGCAGTTCTTC. As protein: CAHPIQGSHNEQFF.

V gene TRBV6-5 combines with J gene TRBJ2-7; the match to TRBD1 covers 8 bases. Germline V gene lookup returns CDR1 MNHEY and CDR2 SVGAGI. The ends lost 5 bases at V and 1 base at J; junction bases unmatched: 7. The CDR3 totals 15 residues. CDR3 nucleotides: TGTGCCAGCAGTCCTCTTTGGGACAGGTCCTACGAGCAGTACTTC. It specifies CASSPLWDRSYEQYF.

V gene TRBV30 combines with J gene TRBJ1-5; no definite D call. Germline-derived CDR1 and CDR2 are GTSNPN and SVGIG (reference sequence). V was clipped by 4 bases and J by 4 bases, with 20 bases between them. This CDR3 is built from 16 residues. The CDR3 bases are TGTGCCTGGAACCCTAGCTCCTTCCCGGTAAATCAGCCCCAGCATTTT. Translation gives CAWNPSSFPVNQPQHF.

The CDR3 coding sequence is TGTGCCAGCAGCAACAGGGGGAATAATGAAAAACTGTTTTTT. Its translation: CASSNRGNNEKLFF. V and J are TRBV28 and TRBJ1-4; 8 bases agree with TRBD1. After removal of 6 bases from V and 4 bases from J, the junction contained 4 bases not matched to a gene. CDR1 and CDR2 from the germline V gene are MDHEN and SYDVKM. The CDR3 length is 14 residues.